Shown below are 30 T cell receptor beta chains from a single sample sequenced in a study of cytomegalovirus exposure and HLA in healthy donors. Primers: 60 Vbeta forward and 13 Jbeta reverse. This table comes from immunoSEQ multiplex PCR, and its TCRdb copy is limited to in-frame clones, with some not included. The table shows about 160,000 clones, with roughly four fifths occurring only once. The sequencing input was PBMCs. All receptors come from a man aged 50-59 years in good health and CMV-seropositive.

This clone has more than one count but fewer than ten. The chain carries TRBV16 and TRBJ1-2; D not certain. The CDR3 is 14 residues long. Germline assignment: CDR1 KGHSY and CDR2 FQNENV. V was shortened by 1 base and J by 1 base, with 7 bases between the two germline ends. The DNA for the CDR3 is TGTGCCAGCAGCCAATTCCGGGGTAACTATGGCTACACCTTC. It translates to CASSQFRGNYGYTF.

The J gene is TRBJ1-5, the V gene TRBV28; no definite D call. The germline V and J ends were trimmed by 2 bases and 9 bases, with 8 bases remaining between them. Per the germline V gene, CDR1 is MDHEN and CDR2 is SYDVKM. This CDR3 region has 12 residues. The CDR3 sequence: CASSLTEAPQHF. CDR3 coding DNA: TGTGCCAGCAGTTTAACCGAGGCGCCCCAGCATTTT.

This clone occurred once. The CDR3, as DNA: TGTGCCAGCAGCCCCGGGGAGTTCGCCAAAAACATTCAGTACTTC. Translated, it gives CASSPGEFAKNIQYF. The chain joins TRBV6-5 to TRBJ2-4; D is perhaps TRBD2 (5 bases). CDR3 size: 15 residues. Germline V gene sequence: CDR1 MNHEY, CDR2 SVGAGI. Trimming took off 6 bases at V and 1 base at J, with 13 bases between the two ends.

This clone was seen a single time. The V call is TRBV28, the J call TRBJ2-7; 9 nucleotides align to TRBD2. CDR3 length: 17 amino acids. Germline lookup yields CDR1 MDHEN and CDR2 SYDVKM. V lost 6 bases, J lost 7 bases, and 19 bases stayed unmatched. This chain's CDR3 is CASSRIVGAGGGGEQYF. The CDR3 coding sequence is TGTGCCAGCAGCCGCATCGTCGGGGCGGGGGGGGGCGGGGAGCAGTACTTC.

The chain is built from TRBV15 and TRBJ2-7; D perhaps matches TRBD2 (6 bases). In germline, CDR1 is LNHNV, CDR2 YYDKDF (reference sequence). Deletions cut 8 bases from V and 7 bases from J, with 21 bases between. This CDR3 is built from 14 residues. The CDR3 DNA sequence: TGTGCCACCCGACGGGGTCCTCTTGGAGGGGAGCAGTACTTC. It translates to CATRRGPLGGEQYF.

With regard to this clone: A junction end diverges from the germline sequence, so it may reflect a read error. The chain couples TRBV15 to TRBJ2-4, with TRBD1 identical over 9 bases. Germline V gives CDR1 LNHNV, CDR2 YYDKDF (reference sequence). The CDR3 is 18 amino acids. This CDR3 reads CATSSPQGGQGLENSQYF. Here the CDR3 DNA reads TGTGCCACCAGCAGTCCCCAGGGGGGACAGGGTCTGGAAAACAGTCAGTACTTC.

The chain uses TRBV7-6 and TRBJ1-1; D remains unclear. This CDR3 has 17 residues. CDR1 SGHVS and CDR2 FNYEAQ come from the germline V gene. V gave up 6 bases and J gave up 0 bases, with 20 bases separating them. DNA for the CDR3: TGTGCCAGCAGTCGAAAGCAGCCCGGGAGGGTGAACACTGAAGCTTTCTTT. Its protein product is CASSRKQPGRVNTEAFF.

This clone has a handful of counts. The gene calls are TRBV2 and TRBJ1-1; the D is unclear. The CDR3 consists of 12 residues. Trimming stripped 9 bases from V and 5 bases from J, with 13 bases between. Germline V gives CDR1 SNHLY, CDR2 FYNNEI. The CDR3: CASDTSGTEAFF. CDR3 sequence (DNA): TGTGCCAGTGACACCTCGGGGACTGAAGCTTTCTTT. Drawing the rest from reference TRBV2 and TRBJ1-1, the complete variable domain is EPEVTQTPSHQVTQMGQEVILRCVPISNHLYFYWYRQILGQKVEFLVSFYNNEISEKSEIFDDQFSVERPDGSNFTLKIRSTKLEDSAMYFCASDTSGTEAFFGQGTRLTVV.

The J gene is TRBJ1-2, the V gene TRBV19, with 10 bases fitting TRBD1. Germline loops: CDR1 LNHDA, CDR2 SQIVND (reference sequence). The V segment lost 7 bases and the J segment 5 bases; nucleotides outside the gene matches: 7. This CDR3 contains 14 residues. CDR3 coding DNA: TGTGCCAGTACCACCCGGGACAGGGGTTATGGCTACACCTTC. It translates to CASTTRDRGYGYTF.

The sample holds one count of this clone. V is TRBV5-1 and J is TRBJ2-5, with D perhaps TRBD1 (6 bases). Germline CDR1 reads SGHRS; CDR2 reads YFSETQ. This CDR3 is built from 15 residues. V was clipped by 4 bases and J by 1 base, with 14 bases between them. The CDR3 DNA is TGCGCCAGCAGCCCCGGACAGACCGGCCAAGAGACCCAGTACTTC. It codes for CASSPGQTGQETQYF.

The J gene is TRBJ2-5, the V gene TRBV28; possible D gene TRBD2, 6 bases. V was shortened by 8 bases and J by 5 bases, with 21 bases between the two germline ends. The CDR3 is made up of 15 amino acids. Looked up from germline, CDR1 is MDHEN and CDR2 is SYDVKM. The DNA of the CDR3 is TGTGCCAGCGGTCGTTTTGGGGACTTATCTGAGACCCAGTACTTC. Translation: CASGRFGDLSETQYF.

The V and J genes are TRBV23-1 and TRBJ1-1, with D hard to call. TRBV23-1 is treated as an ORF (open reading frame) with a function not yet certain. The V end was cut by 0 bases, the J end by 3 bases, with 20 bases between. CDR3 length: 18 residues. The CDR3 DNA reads TGCGCCAGCAGTCAATCGTTTTTGGGGAGGTGGTTAGACACTGAAGCTTTCTTT. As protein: CASSQSFLGRWLDTEAFF.

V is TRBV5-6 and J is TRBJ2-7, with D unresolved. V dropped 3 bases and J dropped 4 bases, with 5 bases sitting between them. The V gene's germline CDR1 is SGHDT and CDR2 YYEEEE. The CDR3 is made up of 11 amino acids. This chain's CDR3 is CASSSNYEQYF. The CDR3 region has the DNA TGTGCCAGCAGCTCCAATTACGAGCAGTACTTC.

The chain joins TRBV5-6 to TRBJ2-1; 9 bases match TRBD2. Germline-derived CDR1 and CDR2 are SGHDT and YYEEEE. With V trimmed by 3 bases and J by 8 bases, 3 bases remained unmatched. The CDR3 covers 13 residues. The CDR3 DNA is TGTGCCAGCAGCTCCGGGACTAGCTATGAGCAGTTCTTC. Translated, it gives CASSSGTSYEQFF.

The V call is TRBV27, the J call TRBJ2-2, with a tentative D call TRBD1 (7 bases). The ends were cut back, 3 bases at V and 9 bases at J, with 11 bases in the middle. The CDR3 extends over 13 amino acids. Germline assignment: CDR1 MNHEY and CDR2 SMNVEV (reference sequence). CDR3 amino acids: CASSFGGGRELFF. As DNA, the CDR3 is TGTGCCAGCAGTTTCGGAGGGGGCCGGGAGCTGTTTTTT.

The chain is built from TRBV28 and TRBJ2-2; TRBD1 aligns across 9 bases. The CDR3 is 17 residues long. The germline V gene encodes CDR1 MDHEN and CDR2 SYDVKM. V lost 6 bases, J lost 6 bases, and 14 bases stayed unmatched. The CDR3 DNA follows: TGTGCCAGCAGATTACCTCACAGGGGGCCCGGGTCCGGGGAGCTGTTTTTT. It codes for CASRLPHRGPGSGELFF.

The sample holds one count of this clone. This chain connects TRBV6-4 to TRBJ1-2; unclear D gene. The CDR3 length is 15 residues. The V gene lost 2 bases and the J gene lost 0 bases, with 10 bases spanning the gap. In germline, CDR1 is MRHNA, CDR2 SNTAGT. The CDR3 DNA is TGTGCCAGCAGTGACCCGCGCGGGACTAACTATGGCTACACCTTC. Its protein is CASSDPRGTNYGYTF.

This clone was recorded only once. The chain's CDR3 is CASINGQGLGGSYEQYF. The DNA for the CDR3 is TGTGCCAGCATCAACGGACAGGGGCTTGGAGGGAGCTACGAGCAGTACTTC. The gene calls are TRBV28 and TRBJ2-7, with 9 bases aligning to TRBD1. Germline V CDR1 and CDR2: MDHEN, SYDVKM. The trim removed 7 bases at V and 3 bases at J, leaving 16 bases unmatched. The CDR3 has 17 amino acids.

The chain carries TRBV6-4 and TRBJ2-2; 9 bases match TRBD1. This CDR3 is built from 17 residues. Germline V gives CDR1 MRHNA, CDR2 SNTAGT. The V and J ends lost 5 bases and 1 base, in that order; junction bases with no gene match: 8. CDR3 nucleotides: TGTGCCAGCAGTTTTTCCGGGACAGGGATGAACACCGGGGAGCTGTTTTTT. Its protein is CASSFSGTGMNTGELFF.

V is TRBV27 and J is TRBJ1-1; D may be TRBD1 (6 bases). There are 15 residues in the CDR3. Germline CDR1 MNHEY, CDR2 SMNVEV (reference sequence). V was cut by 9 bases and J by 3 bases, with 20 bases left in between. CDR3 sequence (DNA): TGTGCCAGAAAAGGTTCGCAGGGGAAGTACACTGAAGCTTTCTTT. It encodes CARKGSQGKYTEAFF.

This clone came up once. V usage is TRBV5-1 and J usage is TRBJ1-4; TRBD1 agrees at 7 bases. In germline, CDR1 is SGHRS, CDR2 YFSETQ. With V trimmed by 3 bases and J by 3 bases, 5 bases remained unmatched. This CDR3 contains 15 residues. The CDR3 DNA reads TGCGCCAGCAGCTCGACAGGGATGGCTAATGAAAAACTGTTTTTT. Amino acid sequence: CASSSTGMANEKLFF.

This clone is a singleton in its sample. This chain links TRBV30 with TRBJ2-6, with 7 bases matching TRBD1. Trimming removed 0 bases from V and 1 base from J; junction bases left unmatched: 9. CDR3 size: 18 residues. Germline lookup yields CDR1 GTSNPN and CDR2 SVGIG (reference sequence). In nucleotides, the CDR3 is TGTGCCTGGAGTGTATGGGACAGTCCACTATCTGGGGCCAACGTCCTGACTTTC. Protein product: CAWSVWDSPLSGANVLTF.

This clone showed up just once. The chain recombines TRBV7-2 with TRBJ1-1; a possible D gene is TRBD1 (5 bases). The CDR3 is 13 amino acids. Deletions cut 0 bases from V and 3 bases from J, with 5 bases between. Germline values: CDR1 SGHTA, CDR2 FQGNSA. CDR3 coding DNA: TGTGCCAGCAGCTTAGCGACAGACACTGAAGCTTTCTTT. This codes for CASSLATDTEAFF.

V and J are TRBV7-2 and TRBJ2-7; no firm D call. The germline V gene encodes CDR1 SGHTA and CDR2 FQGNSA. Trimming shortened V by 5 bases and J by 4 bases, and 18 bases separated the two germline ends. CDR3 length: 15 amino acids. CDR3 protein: CASSPLEKSLYEQYF. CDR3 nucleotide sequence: TGTGCCAGCAGCCCCCTCGAAAAGAGTTTGTACGAGCAGTACTTC.

This CDR3 reads CASSPLWEGLNEKLFF. CDR3 coding DNA: TGTGCCAGCAGCCCACTCTGGGAGGGCCTTAATGAAAAACTGTTTTTT. The V and J genes are TRBV7-9 and TRBJ1-4; D gene uncertain. Deletions cut 5 bases from V and 4 bases from J, with 17 bases between. The CDR3 loop spans 16 amino acids. Looked up from germline, CDR1 is SEHNR and CDR2 is FQNEAQ (reference sequence).

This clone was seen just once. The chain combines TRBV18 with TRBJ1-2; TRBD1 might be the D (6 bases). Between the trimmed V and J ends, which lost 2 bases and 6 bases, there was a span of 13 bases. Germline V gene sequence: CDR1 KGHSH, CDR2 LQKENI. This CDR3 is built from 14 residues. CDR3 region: CASSPAGAMDGYTF. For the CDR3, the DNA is TGTGCCAGCTCACCAGCAGGGGCAATGGATGGCTACACCTTC.

CDR3 nucleotides: TGCGCCAGCAGCCAAGGACAGGGGGGCACAGATACGCAGTATTTT. It codes for CASSQGQGGTDTQYF. The rearrangement joins TRBV4-1 to TRBJ2-3; 9 bases fit TRBD1. Germline V CDR1 and CDR2: MGHRA, YSYEKL. The CDR3 runs 15 residues. The V segment lost 1 base and the J segment 1 base; nucleotides outside the gene matches: 0.

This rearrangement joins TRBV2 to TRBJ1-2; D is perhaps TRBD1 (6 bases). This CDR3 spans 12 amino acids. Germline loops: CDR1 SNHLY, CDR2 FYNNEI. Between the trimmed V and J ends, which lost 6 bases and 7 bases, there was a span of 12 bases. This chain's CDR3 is CASRGGQIGYTF. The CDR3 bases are TGTGCCAGCAGGGGGGGGCAGATTGGCTACACCTTC.

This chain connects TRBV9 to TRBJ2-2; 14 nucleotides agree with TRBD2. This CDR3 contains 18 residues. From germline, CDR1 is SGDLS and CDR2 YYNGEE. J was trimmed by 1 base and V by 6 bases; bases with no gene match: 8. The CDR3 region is CASTARLAGGMNTGELFF. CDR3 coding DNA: TGTGCCAGCACCGCCCGACTAGCGGGGGGGATGAACACCGGGGAGCTGTTTTTT.

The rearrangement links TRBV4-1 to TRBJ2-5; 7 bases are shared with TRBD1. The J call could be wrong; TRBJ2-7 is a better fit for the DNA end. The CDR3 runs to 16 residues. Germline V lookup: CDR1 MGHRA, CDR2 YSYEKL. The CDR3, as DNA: TGCGCCAGCAGCCAAGATTTGGGACAGTTCTCCTACGAGCAGTACTTC. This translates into CASSQDLGQFSYEQYF.